The entry below describes one T cell receptor (beta chain). As yet, its antigen is unknown. RNA amounts of roughly 0.5 to 1 ug underwent reverse transcription with random hexamers. TCRdb independently ran MiXCR on the immunoSEQ multiplex PCR reads; one entry per CDR3 protein. The table records about 71,000 distinct CDR3 sequences, over 95% of them present only once. The data were obtained in a study of CD8 T cells in Susac syndrome. Points from the study as a whole: The study's TCR sequencing and HLA analysis drew on a certain number of individuals. That number was acknowledged as relatively small.

Sequencing was carried out using CD4+ T cells from PBMCs. The sequence derives from a human donor with multiple sclerosis.

CDR3: CSASSRWSNSPLHF. The DNA for the CDR3 is TGCAGTGCTAGTAGCCGGTGGAGTAATTCACCCCTCCACTTT. The chain has TRBV20-1 and TRBJ1-6, with D unclear. V dropped 3 bases and J dropped 6 bases, with 12 bases sitting between them. This CDR3 is built from 14 residues. Germline V gene lookup returns CDR1 DFQATT and CDR2 SNEGSKA (reference sequence).